This paragraph covers one T cell receptor beta chain sequence. Germline values: CDR1 DFQATT, CDR2 SNEGSKA (reference sequence). The CDR3 is 10 amino acids. The germline V and J ends were trimmed by 2 bases and 7 bases, with 4 bases remaining between them. In the authors' methods: Amplification with reference gene primers provided the estimates of nucleated cell counts. Some clones are missing from TCRdb's copy, which holds only in-frame ones; the method was immunoSEQ multiplex PCR. The DNA gave D and trimming, while V, J and clone size come from that table. The sample lists more than 75,000 clones; about 88% were seen once. These data belong to a study of blood T cell repertoires in COVID-19. Background on the study: There were acute and convalescent COVID-19 samples, and they came from the United States, Italy and Spain.

This rearrangement joins TRBV20-1 to TRBJ2-3; D not certain. Sequencing was carried out using peripheral blood. This clonotype originated in an elderly man with active or convalescent COVID-19. The chain's CDR3 is CSARLYTQYF. The CDR3 nucleotides read TGCAGTGCTAGACTGTATACGCAGTATTTT.